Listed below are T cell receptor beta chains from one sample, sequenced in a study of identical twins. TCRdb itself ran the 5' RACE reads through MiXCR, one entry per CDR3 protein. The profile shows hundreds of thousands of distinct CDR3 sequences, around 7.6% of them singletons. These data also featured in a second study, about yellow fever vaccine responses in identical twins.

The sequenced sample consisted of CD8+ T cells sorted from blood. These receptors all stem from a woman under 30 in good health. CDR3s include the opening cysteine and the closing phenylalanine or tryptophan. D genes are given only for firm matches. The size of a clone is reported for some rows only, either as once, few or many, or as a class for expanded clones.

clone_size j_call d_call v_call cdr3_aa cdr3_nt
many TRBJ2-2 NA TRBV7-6 CASSPSLGVRGTGELFF TGTGCCAGCAGCCCCTCACTGGGGGTGAGGGGAACCGGGGAGCTGTTTTTT
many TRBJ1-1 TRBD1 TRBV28 CASSLEQGMNTEAFF TGTGCCAGCAGTTTAGAACAGGGGATGAACACTGAAGCTTTCTTT
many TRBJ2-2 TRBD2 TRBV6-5 CASSYSSGRNTGELFF TGTGCCAGCAGTTACTCTAGCGGGAGGAACACCGGGGAGCTGTTTTTT
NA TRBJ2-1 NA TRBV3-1 CACTKDVGTPMSSYNEQFF TGTGCCTGCACCAAGGACGTTGGGACACCTATGAGCTCCTACAATGAGCAGTTCTTC
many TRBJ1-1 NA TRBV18 CASSPKWGAYAREAFF TGTGCCAGCTCACCAAAATGGGGGGCCTATGCCCGTGAAGCTTTCTTT
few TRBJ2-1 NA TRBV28 CASSFPSGVNVYNEQFF TGTGCCAGCAGTTTTCCGTCGGGGGTCAATGTCTACAATGAGCAGTTCTTC
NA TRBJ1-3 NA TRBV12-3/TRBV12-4 CASSSAVWDTIYF TGTGCCAGCAGTTCCGCCGTGTGGGACACCATATATTTT
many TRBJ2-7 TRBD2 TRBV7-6 CASSLSVLAGVHEQYF TGTGCCAGCAGCTTATCGGTTTTAGCGGGAGTCCACGAGCAGTACTTC
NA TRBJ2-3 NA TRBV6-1 CASSDFISTDTQYF TGTGCCAGCAGTGACTTCATAAGCACAGATACGCAGTATTTT
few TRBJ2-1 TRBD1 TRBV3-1 CASSLETPGGYNEQFF TGTGCCAGCAGCCTCGAAACCCCAGGGGGATACAATGAGCAGTTCTTC
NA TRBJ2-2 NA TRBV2 CASSEFGQKNTGELFF TGTGCCAGCAGTGAATTTGGCCAGAAGAACACCGGGGAGCTGTTTTTT
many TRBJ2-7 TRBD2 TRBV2 CASRRLAAIRYEQYF TGTGCCAGCAGAAGACTAGCGGCGATCCGCTACGAGCAGTACTTC
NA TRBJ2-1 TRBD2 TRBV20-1 CSARDTGGPSLFF TGCAGTGCTAGAGATACGGGGGGGCCGTCGTTATTCTTC
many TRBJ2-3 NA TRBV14 CASSQDWQQPPFTDTQYF TGTGCCAGCAGCCAAGATTGGCAACAGCCACCATTCACAGATACGCAGTATTTT
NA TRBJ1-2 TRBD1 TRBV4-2 CASSGYPQPRQGRDYGYTF TGTGCCAGCAGCGGATATCCCCAACCAAGACAGGGGCGTGACTATGGCTACACCTTC
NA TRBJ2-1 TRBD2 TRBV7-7 CASSPLAGAPQNEQFF TGTGCCAGCAGTCCACTAGCGGGGGCCCCACAGAATGAGCAGTTCTTC
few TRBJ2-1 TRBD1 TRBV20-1 CSARDREGDRNEQFF TGCAGTGCTAGAGATAGAGAGGGGGACAGGAATGAGCAGTTCTTC
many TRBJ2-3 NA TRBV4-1 CASSQDRIQGATDTQYF TGCGCCAGCAGCCAAGATAGGATCCAAGGGGCCACAGATACGCAGTATTTT
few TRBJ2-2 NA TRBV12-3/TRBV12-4 CASSLGGASGELFF TGTGCCAGCAGTTTAGGGGGGGCGAGCGGGGAGCTGTTTTTT
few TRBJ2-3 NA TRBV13 CASSSALHYLGTPDTQYF TGTGCCAGCAGCAGTGCCCTCCACTATCTGGGCACCCCAGATACGCAGTATTTT
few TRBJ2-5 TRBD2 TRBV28 CASSPVGGAGETQYF TGTGCCAGCAGTCCCGTGGGAGGGGCAGGTGAGACCCAGTACTTC
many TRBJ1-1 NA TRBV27 CASTLRGARLNTEAFF TGTGCCAGCACCCTGAGGGGGGCGCGGTTGAACACTGAAGCTTTCTTT
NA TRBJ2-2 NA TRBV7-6 CASSEDKTTGELFF TGTGCCAGCAGCGAGGACAAGACGACCGGGGAGCTGTTTTTT
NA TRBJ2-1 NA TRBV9 CASSDTLAQGTNEQFF TGTGCCAGCAGCGACACCCTAGCCCAAGGAACCAATGAGCAGTTCTTC
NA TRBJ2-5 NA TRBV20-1 CSASPDRRPNRWETQYF TGCAGTGCTAGCCCGGACAGACGACCGAACCGTTGGGAGACCCAGTACTTC
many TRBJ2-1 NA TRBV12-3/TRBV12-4 CASSLGKVNEQFF TGTGCCAGCAGTTTAGGAAAGGTCAATGAGCAGTTCTTC
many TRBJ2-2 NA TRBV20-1 CSAQGSDTGELFF TGCAGTGCGCAGGGATCGGACACCGGGGAGCTGTTTTTT